A selection of T cell receptor beta chains follows, all from one sample in a study of blood T cell repertoires in COVID-19. Produced via immunoSEQ multiplex PCR; TCRdb's table is partial and in-frame only. The data contain some 220,000 clones, roughly 85% of them singletons. The sequenced material came from peripheral blood. These receptor sequences come from a man aged 50 to 59 with COVID-19, enrolled during active disease. The CDR3 runs from the conserved cysteine through the conserved F or W. Fields, in order: J gene, D gene, V gene, clone size, CDR3 DNA, CDR3 protein. A D gene is named only where the DNA matches it firmly. Not every row has a clone size; where given, it reads once, few, many or a size class.

TRBJ2-7 NA TRBV27 NA TGTGCCAGCAGTTTCTTCCGGGCGGGCGAGCAGTACTTC CASSFFRAGEQYF
TRBJ2-1 NA TRBV21-1 many TGTGCCAGCAGCAAAGTGCGGCGAGAAACCTACAATGAGCAGTTCTTC CASSKVRRETYNEQFF
TRBJ2-2 TRBD2 TRBV7-2 NA TGTGCCAGCAGCCCACTCTTCGGGGGGGGCCCCGGGGAGCTGTTTTTT CASSPLFGGGPGELFF
TRBJ2-1 NA TRBV23-1 NA TGCGCCAGCAGTCTAACTACAGGGAATAACTACAATGAGCAGTTCTTC CASSLTTGNNYNEQFF
TRBJ1-5 TRBD1 TRBV4-3 NA TGCGCCAGCAGCCAGGACAGGGAGCAGCCCCAGCATTTT CASSQDREQPQHF
TRBJ1-1 NA TRBV2 NA TGTGCCAGCGGGGGGGCCATGAACACTGAAGCTTTCTTT CASGGAMNTEAFF
TRBJ1-2 NA TRBV7-9 NA TGTGCCAGCAGCTTGACAGTGGGGTATGGCTACACCTTC CASSLTVGYGYTF
TRBJ1-1 TRBD1 TRBV2 NA TGTGCCACGAAGACAGGGATGAACACTGAAGCTTTCTTT CATKTGMNTEAFF
TRBJ1-2 NA TRBV5-6 NA TGTGCCAGCAGCTTGGGGGCGACCGTTTTGAGGGCTAACTATGGCTACACCTTC CASSLGATVLRANYGYTF
TRBJ2-5 NA TRBV12-3/TRBV12-4 NA TGTGCCAGCAGGAATCAAGACAAAGAGACCCAGTACTTC CASRNQDKETQYF
TRBJ1-1 NA TRBV6-5 NA TGTGCGAGCCGCCCGACATTCATGGTTGAAGCTTTCTTT CASRPTFMVEAFF
TRBJ1-2 TRBD1 TRBV5-4 NA TGTGCCAGCAGCTTTAGACAGGGCAAGATTTATGGCTACACCTTC CASSFRQGKIYGYTF
TRBJ1-1 NA TRBV9 NA TGTGCCAGCAGCGCGGGGGGGATTCTGAACACTGAAGCTTTCTTT CASSAGGILNTEAFF
TRBJ1-3 TRBD1 TRBV14 NA TGTGCCAGCAGGATGACAGGGTCGGGAAACACCATATATTTT CASRMTGSGNTIYF
TRBJ1-4 NA TRBV27 few TGTGCCAGCAGTTTAGGTGGGATGGGAGGTGAAAAACTGTTTTTT CASSLGGMGGEKLFF
TRBJ1-4 NA TRBV7-9 NA TGTGCCAGCAGCTTGGGTTCGGGAGAAAAACTGTTTTTT CASSLGSGEKLFF
TRBJ2-3 NA TRBV13 NA TGTGCCAGCAGTCCTACGACTTCCACAGATACGCAGTATTTT CASSPTTSTDTQYF
TRBJ1-4 NA TRBV28 NA TGTGCCAGCAGTTTGATAGGCCAGGGAATAACTAATGAAAAACTGTTTTTT CASSLIGQGITNEKLFF
TRBJ2-5 TRBD2 TRBV4-1 few TGCGCCAGCAGCCCAGGGGCTAGCGGGGGCCTACCGCGAGAGACCCAGTACTTC CASSPGASGGLPRETQYF
TRBJ2-7 NA TRBV5-5 NA TGTGCCAGCAGCCCCTCTACCTACGAGCAGTACTTC CASSPSTYEQYF
TRBJ2-7 TRBD2 TRBV14 NA TGTGCCAGCAGCCAGGGACTAGCGGGGGGGCTCGAGCAGTACTTC CASSQGLAGGLEQYF
TRBJ1-2 NA TRBV4-1 NA TGCGCCAGCAGCCAAGTTTGGGGGGACTATGGCTACACCTTC CASSQVWGDYGYTF
TRBJ2-3 NA TRBV10-3 NA TGTGCCATCCGCGGCACAGATACGCAGTATTTT CAIRGTDTQYF
TRBJ1-4 NA TRBV4-2 NA TGTGCCAGCAGCCAAGACAGGGGTGGGGAAAAACTGTTTTTT CASSQDRGGEKLFF
TRBJ1-5 TRBD1 TRBV24-1 NA TGTGCCACCAGTGATTCCGGACAGGCTAGCAATCAGCCCCAGCATTTT CATSDSGQASNQPQHF
TRBJ1-2 NA TRBV15 NA TGTGCCACCAGCAGACTGCCAGCTAACTATGGCTACACCTTC CATSRLPANYGYTF
TRBJ1-6 NA TRBV14 NA TGTGCCAGCAGCCAACGTCCCGGGGGAGCCGGTTCACCCCTCCACTTT CASSQRPGGAGSPLHF
TRBJ1-2 TRBD1 TRBV28 NA TGTGCCAGCATAGAAGGGACAGGAAACTATGGCTACACCTTC CASIEGTGNYGYTF
TRBJ2-7 TRBD1 TRBV6-6 NA TGTGCCAGCAGTAATACCGGGACAGACTTTTACGAGCAGTACTTC CASSNTGTDFYEQYF
TRBJ2-2 NA TRBV5-4 NA TGTGCCAGCAGCTATGGGACTCCCGGCGGCACCGGGGAGCTGTTTTTT CASSYGTPGGTGELFF
TRBJ1-2 TRBD1 TRBV7-2 few TGTGCCAGCAGTTCGGGACAGGGGTATGGCTACACCTTC CASSSGQGYGYTF
TRBJ1-1 NA TRBV5-4 NA TGTGCCAGCAGCTTTTCTGGGGGCTCTGAAGCTTTCTTT CASSFSGGSEAFF
TRBJ1-4 TRBD1 TRBV5-6 NA TGTGCCAGCAGCTTCAAACAGGGGGCGGCTAATGAAAAACTGTTTTTT CASSFKQGAANEKLFF
TRBJ2-2 TRBD1 TRBV3-1/TRBV3-2 NA TGTGCCAGCAGCCGCCGGGACAGGAACACCGGGGAGCTGTTTTTT CASSRRDRNTGELFF
TRBJ2-2 NA TRBV9 NA TGTGCCAGCAGCGTAGCGGGTAGAGGCACCGGGGAGCTGTTTTTT CASSVAGRGTGELFF
TRBJ1-4 NA TRBV27 few TGTGCCAGCAGTATGCTCAGGGGTGGGGGAAGTGAAAAACTGTTTTTT CASSMLRGGGSEKLFF
TRBJ2-1 TRBD2 TRBV18 once TGTGCCAGCTCCGCGCCGGGGCTAGCGGGGGGATGGCAGTTCTTC CASSAPGLAGGWQFF
TRBJ2-5 NA TRBV5-4 NA TGTGCCAGCAGCTTGGTGACAGCTAACCAAGAGACCCAGTACTTC CASSLVTANQETQYF
TRBJ2-6 TRBD1 TRBV5-1 NA TGCGCCAGCAGCTCGGGACAGCTTAGCTCTGGGGCCAACGTCCTGACTTTC CASSSGQLSSGANVLTF
TRBJ2-2 NA TRBV27 NA TGTGCCAGCAGTTTGGCGGCAATCCCCTCCGGGGAGCTGTTTTTT CASSLAAIPSGELFF
TRBJ2-5 NA TRBV3-1/TRBV3-2 NA TGTGCCAGCAGCCAGCCGTTGGGGGCCGAGACCCAGTACTTC CASSQPLGAETQYF
TRBJ1-5 NA TRBV3-1/TRBV3-2 once TGTGCCAGCAGCCAAGGCGGAGGGGGCAATCAGCCCCAGCATTTT CASSQGGGGNQPQHF
TRBJ2-7 NA TRBV28 NA TGTGCCAGCAGTTTGCGGTACGAGCAGTACTTC CASSLRYEQYF
TRBJ1-1 NA TRBV19 NA TGTGCCAGTAAGTTGGAGGGCGTGAACACTGAAGCTTTCTTT CASKLEGVNTEAFF
TRBJ2-5 TRBD2 TRBV28 NA TGTGCCAGCACCCTACTAGCGGGGGCCCAGACCCAGTACTTC CASTLLAGAQTQYF
TRBJ1-6 NA TRBV2 NA TGTGCCAGCAGTCAGCTCTGGGCCCGGAATTCACCCCTCCACTTT CASSQLWARNSPLHF
TRBJ2-5 TRBD1 TRBV7-8 NA TGTGCCAGCAGCCCCAGGACAGGGGGCGGGCGAGAGACCCAGTACTTC CASSPRTGGGRETQYF
TRBJ1-1 NA TRBV2 NA TGTGCCAGCAGGACAGGGAACACTGAAGCTTTCTTT CASRTGNTEAFF
TRBJ2-1 TRBD1 TRBV5-1 once TGCGCCAGCAGCTTGGTGGGGACAGGGGTCAATGAGCAGTTCTTC CASSLVGTGVNEQFF
TRBJ2-5 TRBD1 TRBV7-9 NA TGTGCCAGCAGCTCCGGACAGGGAATCTTTGAGACCCAGTACTTC CASSSGQGIFETQYF
TRBJ1-1 TRBD1 TRBV7-3 NA TGTGCCAGCAGCAACAGGGGAGACACTGAAGCTTTCTTT CASSNRGDTEAFF
TRBJ1-3 NA TRBV7-9 NA TGTGCCAGCAGCTTAGTGTCCGGCTCTGGAAACACCATATATTTT CASSLVSGSGNTIYF
TRBJ2-3 TRBD2 TRBV5-1 NA TGCGCCAGCAGTCTTGGGTTAGCGGGGACCACAGATACGCAGTATTTT CASSLGLAGTTDTQYF
TRBJ2-7 NA TRBV11-2 NA TGTGCCAGCAGCTTAGATGCGGTCGGCAGGGGCTACGAGCAGTACTTC CASSLDAVGRGYEQYF
TRBJ1-2 NA TRBV30 NA TGTGCCTGGACTTATGGGGAGTTCGGCTACACCTTC CAWTYGEFGYTF
TRBJ2-1 NA TRBV4-1 NA TGCGCCAGCAGCCAAGAGGGTCCCGACATCGGCAATGAGCAGTTCTTC CASSQEGPDIGNEQFF
TRBJ2-3 TRBD1 TRBV7-6 NA TGTGCCAGCAGCTCCACAGGGACAGGGGGGAGCACAGATACGCAGTATTTT CASSSTGTGGSTDTQYF
TRBJ1-5 NA TRBV7-9 NA TGTGCCAGCAGCCCTAGTGGGGGGAATCAGCCCCAGCATTTT CASSPSGGNQPQHF
TRBJ2-7 NA TRBV29-1 few TGCAGCGTTGACGCGGGCGAGCAGTACTTC CSVDAGEQYF